The 28 T cell receptor beta chains reported below all come from one sample, sequenced in a study of T cell responses to AZD1222 COVID-19 vaccine. The protocol was immunoSEQ multiplex PCR, while the TCRdb copy is restricted to in-frame clones and leaves out a portion. Found here are fewer than 120,000 clones, about 95% of them singletons; the top ten hold about 3%. The sequencing used peripheral blood, collected 28 days after the second AZD1222 dose. The receptors derive from an adult who received the AZD1222 COVID-19 vaccine.

This clone has just one count. Here the CDR3 DNA reads TGCGCCAGCAGCTTGGGATTTCAGAGAATTGGGGAGGGCTACACCTTC. Amino acids: CASSLGFQRIGEGYTF. The rearrangement links TRBV5-1 to TRBJ1-2, with unresolved D. Germline lookup yields CDR1 SGHRS and CDR2 YFSETQ. Trimming took off 0 bases at V and 8 bases at J, with 20 bases between the two ends. The CDR3 loop spans 16 amino acids.

The chain links TRBV19 to TRBJ1-5, with D unresolved. Germline CDR1 LNHDA, CDR2 SQIVND (reference sequence). The CDR3 is made up of 14 amino acids. The V and J ends lost 6 bases and 9 bases respectively, with 18 bases between them. As DNA, the CDR3 is TGTGCCAGTAGCAGCGAAGGACTGATCTGGCCCCAGCATTTT. It yields the protein CASSSEGLIWPQHF.

The CDR3 loop reads CASSLWQGPYEQYF. CDR3 in DNA: TGTGCCAGCAGTTTATGGCAGGGCCCCTACGAGCAGTACTTC. The chain employs TRBV27 and TRBJ2-7; a possible D gene is TRBD1 (5 bases). V lost 1 base and J 2 bases, leaving 9 bases between the germline ends. Germline-derived CDR1 and CDR2 are MNHEY and SMNVEV (reference sequence). CDR3 length: 14 amino acids.

The J gene is TRBJ1-2, the V gene TRBV4-1, with a possible D match to TRBD1 (5 bases). Trimming removed 1 base at V and 8 bases at J, with 20 bases between. Germline lookup yields CDR1 MGHRA and CDR2 YSYEKL. The CDR3 extends over 16 amino acids. The CDR3 spells CASSQVADGGRKGYTF. The CDR3 nucleotides are TGCGCCAGCAGCCAAGTAGCTGATGGGGGTCGGAAGGGCTACACCTTC.

The CDR3 region has the DNA TGTGCCATCAGTGAGCTGCTTGCCCCCTACGAGCAGTACTTC. Translated: CAISELLAPYEQYF. The chain carries TRBV10-3 and TRBJ2-7; D gene uncertain. The germline V gene encodes CDR1 ENHRY and CDR2 SYGVKD. The CDR3 covers 14 residues. Trimming took off 2 bases at V and 2 bases at J, with 10 bases between the two ends.

The gene calls are TRBV7-6 and TRBJ1-1; D perhaps matches TRBD1 (5 bases). Germline lookup yields CDR1 SGHVS and CDR2 FNYEAQ. The CDR3 extends over 15 amino acids. V lost 5 bases to trimming and J lost 3 bases, with 16 bases between them. The CDR3 nucleotides read TGTGCCAGCAGCCCCAACCGCGGGGCGGACACTGAAGCTTTCTTT. The encoded protein is CASSPNRGADTEAFF.

The rearrangement joins TRBV14 to TRBJ1-2, with TRBD1 as a possible D gene (5 bases). The CDR3 consists of 13 residues. The germline gives CDR1 SGHDN, CDR2 FVKESK. Trimming cost V 2 bases and J 6 bases, with 10 bases left between them. This CDR3 is CASSQTGDHGYTF. In nucleotides, the CDR3 is TGTGCCAGCAGCCAAACGGGGGATCATGGCTACACCTTC.

The chain recombines TRBV15 with TRBJ2-1, with 12 positions matching TRBD2. Losses at the gene ends were 3 bases for V and 4 bases for J; bases not matched to a gene: 10. The germline gives CDR1 LNHNV, CDR2 YYDKDF (reference sequence). The CDR3 length is 18 residues. The CDR3 reads CATSRDLLAGGMYNEQFF. CDR3 in DNA: TGTGCCACCAGCAGGGACCTTCTAGCGGGAGGGATGTACAATGAGCAGTTCTTC.

The gene calls are TRBV9 and TRBJ2-3; possibly TRBD2 for D (5 bases). This CDR3 contains 15 residues. V lost 0 bases, J lost 0 bases, and 8 bases lay in between. Germline CDR1 reads SGDLS; CDR2 reads YYNGEE. The DNA of the CDR3 is TGTGCCAGCAGCGTAGTCGAGGGTAGCACAGATACGCAGTATTTT. Protein: CASSVVEGSTDTQYF.

The chain employs TRBV14 and TRBJ2-3; 11 bases are shared with TRBD2. V lost 3 bases, J lost 4 bases, and 6 bases stayed unmatched. Germline-derived CDR1 and CDR2 are SGHDN and FVKESK. This CDR3 region has 16 residues. CDR3 nucleotides: TGTGCCAGCAGCCACCTGACTAGCGGGACTCCAGATACGCAGTATTTT. It is translated as CASSHLTSGTPDTQYF.

The CDR3 spells CASSPPWSQGGGGYTF. CDR3 nucleotides: TGCGCCAGCAGCCCACCTTGGAGTCAGGGAGGAGGTGGCTACACCTTC. The chain recombines TRBV4-1 with TRBJ1-2, with a tentative D call TRBD1 (5 bases). The V end was cut by 4 bases, the J end by 7 bases, with 22 bases between. The length of the CDR3 is 16 residues. The V gene's germline CDR1 is MGHRA and CDR2 YSYEKL.

The V call is TRBV6-5, the J call TRBJ1-1; 9 positions match TRBD1. J lost 0 bases, V lost 6 bases, and 5 bases had no gene match. Germline CDR1 is MNHEY and CDR2 is SVGAGI. This CDR3 is 15 amino acids long. In DNA, the CDR3 is TGTGCCAGCAGAGAGGACAGGGGCATGAACACTGAAGCTTTCTTT. This translates into CASREDRGMNTEAFF.

The chain recombines TRBV19 with TRBJ1-1; 9 bases map to TRBD1. This CDR3 has 14 amino acids. Per germline, CDR1 LNHDA and CDR2 SQIVND (reference sequence). Trimming cost V 7 bases and J 4 bases; bases outside gene matches: 7. Here the CDR3 DNA reads TGTGCCAGTATCACACAGGGGGCTGCCACTGAAGCTTTCTTT. As protein: CASITQGAATEAFF.

The gene calls are TRBV3-1 (or the pseudogene TRBV3-2) and TRBJ1-1, with no clear D. CDR3 length: 15 residues. CDR1 LGHDT and CDR2 YNNKEL come from the germline V gene (reference sequence). V was trimmed by 0 bases and J by 3 bases, leaving 11 bases between them. CDR3 residues: CASSQDHDGYTEAFF. CDR3 bases: TGTGCCAGCAGCCAAGATCACGACGGCTACACTGAAGCTTTCTTT.

The chain joins TRBV19 to TRBJ1-6; D is ambiguous. The germline V and J ends were trimmed by 8 bases and 9 bases, with 11 bases remaining between them. CDR3 length: 12 residues. Germline-derived CDR1 and CDR2 are LNHDA and SQIVND (reference sequence). CDR3: CASRSIASPLHF. DNA for the CDR3: TGTGCCAGTCGCTCGATTGCTTCACCCCTCCACTTT.

The chain uses TRBV18 and TRBJ2-5, with 10 bases aligning to TRBD2. The trim removed 5 bases at V and 4 bases at J, leaving 1 base unmatched. The CDR3 length is 13 residues. Germline CDR1 reads KGHSH; CDR2 reads LQKENI. CDR3: CASSGLAAETQYF. CDR3 coding DNA: TGTGCCAGCTCAGGACTAGCGGCAGAGACCCAGTACTTC.

The V gene is TRBV18, the J gene TRBJ1-5, with D possibly matching TRBD1 (6 bases). Trimming pared 6 bases from V and 0 bases from J, leaving 21 bases between. This CDR3 is built from 18 residues. Germline-derived CDR1 and CDR2 are KGHSH and LQKENI. The CDR3 loop is CASSLISPRGDSNQPQHF. The CDR3 DNA sequence: TGTGCCAGCTCCCTTATTTCCCCCAGGGGAGATAGCAATCAGCCCCAGCATTTT.

This clone was seen just once. The CDR3 spells CASSLGQVQETQYF. The CDR3 nucleotides are TGTGCCAGCAGCTTGGGACAGGTACAAGAGACCCAGTACTTC. The gene calls are TRBV5-4 and TRBJ2-5, with D possibly being TRBD1 (6 bases). The CDR3 has 14 amino acids. The ends were cut back, 0 bases at V and 2 bases at J, with 8 bases in the middle. In germline, CDR1 is SGHNT, CDR2 YYREEE (reference sequence). The variable domain in full, completed from reference TRBV5-4 and TRBJ2-5, reads ETGVTQSPTHLIKTRGQQVTLRCSSQSGHNTVSWYQQALGQGPQFIFQYYREEENGRGNFPPRFSGLQFPNYSSELNVNALELDDSALYLCASSLGQVQETQYFGPGTRLLVL.

The V gene is TRBV20-1, the J gene TRBJ2-3; D not resolved. This CDR3 contains 11 residues. CDR1 DFQATT and CDR2 SNEGSKA come from the germline V gene (reference sequence). The V and J ends lost 5 bases and 4 bases respectively, with 7 bases between them. DNA for the CDR3: TGCAGTGCTCCCCTGTCAGATACGCAGTATTTT. Its protein is CSAPLSDTQYF.

The V and J genes are TRBV4-1 and TRBJ1-1, with a weak D call TRBD1 (6 bases). Looked up from germline, CDR1 is MGHRA and CDR2 is YSYEKL. This CDR3 spans 15 amino acids. The V end was cut by 3 bases, the J end by 10 bases, with 21 bases between. CDR3 bases: TGCGCCAGCAGCCACCTTACGGGACGGGGGCGGAGAGCTTTCTTT. Its protein is CASSHLTGRGRRAFF.

J is TRBJ2-7 and V is TRBV3-1 (or the pseudogene TRBV3-2); 9 positions agree with TRBD1. The V segment lost 4 bases and the J segment 7 bases; nucleotides outside the gene matches: 8. This CDR3 spans 14 amino acids. CDR1 is LGHDT and CDR2 is YNNKEL in the germline V gene (reference sequence). As DNA, the CDR3 is TGTGCCAGCAGCCGACGGGACAGGGCGAGTGAGCAGTACTTC. This translates into CASSRRDRASEQYF.

This clone has more than one count but fewer than ten. The chain joins TRBV7-7 to TRBJ2-1; D not certain. There are 15 residues in the CDR3. Trimming took off 2 bases at V and 2 bases at J, with 10 bases between the two ends. The germline V gene has CDR1 SSHAT and CDR2 FNYEAQ (reference sequence). The CDR3 sequence: CASSLTLVPYNEQFF. CDR3 nucleotides: TGTGCCAGCAGCTTAACCCTAGTCCCCTACAATGAGCAGTTCTTC.

V and J are TRBV4-1 and TRBJ2-7; 10 bases agree with TRBD2. CDR3 length equals 17 residues. CDR1 is MGHRA and CDR2 is YSYEKL in the germline V gene. V was pared by 0 bases and J by 2 bases, with 7 bases of the junction left unmatched. The CDR3: CASSQDFASGGAYEQYF. CDR3 nucleotides: TGCGCCAGCAGCCAAGATTTTGCAAGCGGGGGGGCCTACGAGCAGTACTTC.

The chain links TRBV19 to TRBJ2-2; TRBD1 might be the D (6 bases). Between the trimmed V and J ends, which lost 6 bases and 6 bases, there was a span of 20 bases. The CDR3 has 16 amino acids. The V gene's germline CDR1 is LNHDA and CDR2 SQIVND (reference sequence). The CDR3 loop reads CASRKTGLTFPGELFF. The CDR3 coding sequence is TGTGCCAGTAGAAAAACAGGGCTCACCTTCCCCGGGGAGCTGTTTTTT.

The rearrangement joins TRBV2 to TRBJ2-1; D unresolved. The V gene's germline CDR1 is SNHLY and CDR2 FYNNEI. The CDR3 loop spans 12 amino acids. V was pared by 4 bases and J by 8 bases, with 9 bases between. CDR3 residues: CASSGRLDEQFF. In nucleotides, the CDR3 is TGTGCCAGCAGTGGCCGACTCGATGAGCAGTTCTTC.

V is TRBV5-4 and J is TRBJ1-2, with D unclear. CDR1 and CDR2 from the germline V gene are SGHNT and YYREEE (reference sequence). The CDR3 sequence is 14 residues long. V lost 5 bases, J lost 1 base, and 12 bases lay in between. CDR3 sequence reads: CASSPPSDNYGYTF. Here the CDR3 DNA reads TGTGCCAGCAGTCCCCCCAGCGATAACTATGGCTACACCTTC.

The chain uses TRBV29-1 and TRBJ1-2; a possible D gene is TRBD1 (6 bases). Per germline, CDR1 SQVTM and CDR2 ANQGSEA. The CDR3 consists of 15 residues. V lost 4 bases and J lost 4, with 19 bases in between. CDR3 sequence: CSVVTPRGIGYGYTF. The CDR3 bases are TGCAGCGTTGTCACCCCAAGGGGGATCGGCTATGGCTACACCTTC.

The V call is TRBV7-9, the J call TRBJ2-7; 9 bases are shared with TRBD2. This CDR3 has 14 amino acids. Germline V lookup: CDR1 SEHNR, CDR2 FQNEAQ (reference sequence). Losses at the gene ends were 5 bases for V and 6 bases for J; bases not matched to a gene: 8. The CDR3 sequence: CASSPRKTSGEQYF. Written as DNA, the CDR3 is TGTGCCAGCAGCCCTCGCAAGACTAGCGGCGAGCAGTACTTC.